This record looks at one T cell receptor (beta chain) sequence and its context. Its antigen is not yet known. Nothing much larger sits one base from this clone, and base qualities are not available. The data stem from a study of CD8 T cells in Susac syndrome (dated by TCRdb to the late 2010s). Regarding the research as a whole: The study used repertoire sequencing to test whether antigen drove CD8+ T cell activation and differentiation in Susac syndrome.

On the study overall, not on this receptor specifically: The study acknowledged that relatively few individuals were included in the TCR sequencing and HLA analysis.

RNA was extracted using the RNeasy kit, and roughly 0.5 to 1 ug of the RNA was reverse transcribed with random hexamers. The immunoSEQ multiplex PCR assay, which covers 54 Vbeta and 13 Jbeta segments, was used to amplify TCR beta CDR3 regions. PCR amplification bias was corrected using a synthetic template baseline for primer optimization and computational correction. The authors' pipeline ran thus. Only productive sequences were kept, with reads annotated to V, D and J genes according to IMGT and analyzed in immunoSEQ Analyzer. Clonality was computed as one minus Shannon entropy normalized by log2 of the number of productive unique sequences. For each patient and control, public and private clones were evaluated among the 100 most prevalent clones. Susac-specific clones were defined as absent from healthy and MS cohorts, 850 to 1,300 published viral clones and other ImmuneACCESS disease sequences. TCRdb's own reprocessing of the public reads used fastp at Q25 and MiXCR and kept productive beta chains. Under each unique CDR3 protein, matching rows form one entry showing the most common genes and DNA. What appears here as the V and J calls and clone size reflects TCRdb's work, not the paper's. The sample data list approximately 150,000 distinct CDR3 sequences, and around 93% of these were observed just once. The top ten hold roughly 0.13% of the sample.

Peripheral blood CD8+ and CD4+ T cells from healthy donors, Susac syndrome patients and multiple sclerosis patients were profiled by high-throughput TCR beta sequencing. The healthy donors served as controls matched for age and sex. Bulk CD8+ and CD4+ T cells were purified by magnetic negative isolation, while CD8+ TEMRA cells were enriched using FACS. Blood was drawn into EDTA tubes, processed within 24 hours, and PBMCs were isolated by density gradient centrifugation. PBMCs intended for TCR sequencing were cryopreserved in liquid nitrogen and were subsequently thawed in a 37 degrees C water bath. The sorted or isolated CD4+, CD8+ and CD8+ TEMRA cells reached a purity of at least 90%. The sequence was obtained from a human donor in good health. The specimen was CD4+ T cells from PBMCs.

The nucleotide sequence reads as follows: TGCAGCGTTGAAGATATCGCTGAAGCTTTCTTT. Its product reads: CSVEDIAEAFF. Here the chain combines TRBV29-1 and TRBJ1-1, with the D segment identity uncertain. Measured from the cysteine to the phenylalanine, the CDR3 is 11 residues long. The DNA shown is the 33-base CDR3, in frame from base 1. V drops 0 bases and J drops 6 bases, leaving 5 bases in between. Based on the germline V gene, the CDR1 and CDR2 sequences are SQVTM and ANQGSEA.